One and the same sample provided the 20 T cell receptor beta chains below, sequenced in a study of T cell responses to AZD1222 COVID-19 vaccine. Assay used: immunoSEQ multiplex PCR; TCRdb lists only in-frame clones, some missing. The table lists some 130,000 clones, 70% to 90% of them singletons, with under 2.5% in the top ten. This sample comprised peripheral blood, obtained on day 0 of AZD1222 vaccination. These receptor sequences come from an adult in good health.

Concerning this clone: This sample also contains other DNA sequences that code for the same CDR3. V gene TRBV3-1 (or the pseudogene TRBV3-2) combines with J gene TRBJ2-1, with 8 nucleotides matching TRBD1. CDR1 LGHDT and CDR2 YNNKEL come from the germline V gene (reference sequence). The V segment lost 4 bases and the J segment 2 bases; nucleotides outside the gene matches: 4. The CDR3 has 15 residues. The CDR3 DNA reads as TGTGCCAGCAGCCTGGACAGGGACCCCTACAATGAGCAGTTCTTC. Translation: CASSLDRDPYNEQFF.

The chain joins TRBV30 to TRBJ1-5, with 9 bases fitting TRBD1. Germline V gene sequence: CDR1 GTSNPN, CDR2 SVGIG (reference sequence). After removal of 4 bases from V and 1 base from J, the junction contained 29 bases not matched to a gene. The CDR3 extends over 23 amino acids. The DNA for the CDR3 is TGTGCCTGGAAGAAAAATCCCGGGACAGGGAGAACCAGCGGCGGGCGAAGCAATCAGCCCCAGCATTTT. This sequence encodes CAWKKNPGTGRTSGGRSNQPQHF.

The rearrangement joins TRBV5-6 to TRBJ1-2, with D uncertain. Deletions cut 2 bases from V and 3 bases from J, with 14 bases between. Looked up from germline, CDR1 is SGHDT and CDR2 is YYEEEE. This CDR3 comprises 15 residues. The CDR3 bases are TGTGCCAGCAGCTTTTGGAGGGAAGGAGACTATGGCTACACCTTC. It specifies CASSFWREGDYGYTF.

The chain employs TRBV5-1 and TRBJ1-2, with 7 bases identical to TRBD1. V was clipped by 0 bases and J by 4 bases; unmatched bases: 3. This CDR3 is built from 14 residues. Germline CDR1 reads SGHRS; CDR2 reads YFSETQ. DNA of the CDR3: TGCGCCAGCAGCTTGGACAGGGGAGTCTATGGCTACACCTTC. Translating it yields CASSLDRGVYGYTF.

J is TRBJ1-1 and V is TRBV11-2; perhaps TRBD1 as D (5 bases). The germline V and J ends were trimmed by 5 bases and 1 base, with 8 bases remaining between them. The CDR3 has 13 amino acids. Germline loops: CDR1 SGHAT, CDR2 FQNNGV. The CDR3 sequence: CASSPQGNTEAFF. CDR3 DNA: TGTGCCAGCAGCCCCCAGGGGAACACTGAAGCTTTCTTT.

The chain has TRBV19 and TRBJ1-6, with D possibly being TRBD1 (6 bases). Germline lookup yields CDR1 LNHDA and CDR2 SQIVND (reference sequence). This CDR3 has 12 residues. Deletions cut 6 bases from V and 9 bases from J, with 9 bases between. As DNA, the CDR3 is TGTGCCAGTAGGGCAGGGGTTTCACCCCTCCACTTT. Its translation is CASRAGVSPLHF.

The chain recombines TRBV18 with TRBJ2-3, with TRBD2 identical over 13 bases. The V and J ends lost 6 bases and 2 bases, in that order; junction bases with no gene match: 2. This CDR3 is built from 15 residues. Germline CDR1 KGHSH, CDR2 LQKENI. The CDR3 region has the DNA TGTGCCAGCTCCGGACTAGCGGGGGCCACAGATACGCAGTATTTT. This sequence encodes CASSGLAGATDTQYF.

The chain recombines TRBV2 with TRBJ1-1; 7 nucleotides line up with TRBD1. V was pared by 8 bases and J by 14 bases, with 11 bases of the junction left unmatched. CDR1 SNHLY and CDR2 FYNNEI come from the germline V gene. The CDR3 covers 11 residues. The CDR3 protein is CASFRDRLHFF. CDR3 DNA: TGTGCCAGCTTCCGGGACAGACTACACTTCTTT. Based on the CDR3 plus reference TRBV2 and TRBJ1-1, the full variable domain is EPEVTQTPSHQVTQMGQEVILRCVPISNHLYFYWYRQILGQKVEFLVSFYNNEISEKSEIFDDQFSVERPDGSNFTLKIRSTKLEDSAMYFCASFRDRLHFFGQGTRLTVV.

The chain uses TRBV19 and TRBJ2-2, with D perhaps TRBD1 (6 bases). Trimming cost V 4 bases and J 1 base, with 22 bases left between them. Per the germline V gene, CDR1 is LNHDA and CDR2 is SQIVND (reference sequence). This CDR3 region has 19 residues. The CDR3 sequence is CASSTLLPGRGRNTGELFF. In DNA form, the CDR3 reads TGTGCCAGTAGTACCCTACTTCCTGGCAGGGGAAGGAACACCGGGGAGCTGTTTTTT.

The J gene is TRBJ1-1, the V gene TRBV7-9; a weak D match, TRBD1 (5 bases). Germline lookup yields CDR1 SEHNR and CDR2 FQNEAQ (reference sequence). The CDR3 spans 14 residues. Between the trimmed V and J ends, which lost 4 bases and 2 bases, there was a span of 11 bases. The CDR3 DNA is TGTGCCAGCAGCTCTATCCAGGGAAACACTGAAGCTTTCTTT. Protein product: CASSSIQGNTEAFF.

The J gene is TRBJ1-1, the V gene TRBV20-1; a weak D match, TRBD1 (5 bases). This CDR3 has 10 residues. V was shortened by 6 bases and J by 7 bases, with 9 bases between the two germline ends. Germline V gene data show CDR1 as DFQATT and CDR2 as SNEGSKA (reference sequence). The CDR3 coding sequence is TGCAGTGCCGGGACCTTTGAAGCTTTCTTT. Amino acid sequence: CSAGTFEAFF.

This chain links TRBV18 with TRBJ2-2; no clear D. V was cut by 1 base and J by 5 bases, with 5 bases left in between. This CDR3 spans 13 amino acids. In germline, CDR1 is KGHSH, CDR2 LQKENI. For the CDR3, the DNA is TGTGCCAGCTCACCACTGATTACCGGGGAGCTGTTTTTT. Translating it yields CASSPLITGELFF.

The chain recombines TRBV4-3 with TRBJ1-2; the D is unclear. Germline V CDR1 and CDR2: LGHNA, YSLEER. The CDR3 is made up of 16 amino acids. V was shortened by 4 bases and J by 4 bases, with 19 bases between the two germline ends. In DNA, the CDR3 is TGCGCCAGCAGCCCTTACTTGAGAGAGGATAGCTATGGCTACACCTTC. Amino acid sequence: CASSPYLREDSYGYTF.

The rearrangement links TRBV6-2 or TRBV6-3 to TRBJ1-4; D gene unclear. The CDR3 runs 13 residues. CDR1 MNHEY and CDR2 SVGEGT come from the germline V gene. V lost 5 bases and J 4 bases, leaving 8 bases between the germline ends. The CDR3 DNA follows: TGTGCCAGCAGTCGGGATTTTAATGAAAAACTGTTTTTT. Its translation is CASSRDFNEKLFF.

This chain links TRBV19 with TRBJ1-2; possibly TRBD1 for D (6 bases). The CDR3 runs to 15 residues. Germline lookup yields CDR1 LNHDA and CDR2 SQIVND (reference sequence). V lost 4 bases, J lost 4 bases, and 16 bases lay in between. The CDR3 DNA follows: TGTGCCAGTAGTACACAGATGGACAGTCGCTATGGCTACACCTTC. Protein sequence: CASSTQMDSRYGYTF. The full variable domain, in which reference TRBV19 and TRBJ1-2 provide the parts outside the CDR3, is DGGITQSPKYLFRKEGQNVTLSCEQNLNHDAMYWYRQDPGQGLRLIYYSQIVNDFQKGDIAEGYSVSREKKESFPLTVTSAQKNPTAFYLCASSTQMDSRYGYTFGSGTRLTVV.

V usage is TRBV6-5 and J usage is TRBJ1-5; no clear D gene. V gave up 6 bases and J gave up 3 bases, with 12 bases separating them. The CDR3 contains 14 residues. Germline-derived CDR1 and CDR2 are MNHEY and SVGAGI. CDR3 sequence: CASRKTRDNQPQHF. In DNA, the CDR3 is TGTGCCAGCAGGAAGACAAGGGACAATCAGCCCCAGCATTTT.

The V and J genes are TRBV27 and TRBJ1-1; 7 bases agree with TRBD1. Germline V gene data show CDR1 as MNHEY and CDR2 as SMNVEV (reference sequence). With 2 bases clipped from V and 4 bases from J, the junction kept 10 bases outside the gene matches. The length of the CDR3 is 16 residues. The CDR3 sequence is CASSLTGVSPSTEAFF. The CDR3 DNA reads TGTGCCAGCAGTTTAACAGGGGTGAGTCCGAGCACTGAAGCTTTCTTT.

A single count supports this clone. The chain joins TRBV28 to TRBJ1-4; a weak D match, TRBD1 (5 bases). The germline gives CDR1 MDHEN, CDR2 SYDVKM. Deletions cut 5 bases from V and 3 bases from J, with 13 bases between. CDR3 length: 15 amino acids. In nucleotides, the CDR3 is TGTGCCAGCAGTACCGCAGGGTGGTCTAATGAAAAACTGTTTTTT. This gives the protein CASSTAGWSNEKLFF.

The chain combines TRBV19 with TRBJ1-5; possibly TRBD1 for D (5 bases). Germline V gene data show CDR1 as LNHDA and CDR2 as SQIVND (reference sequence). Trimming removed 0 bases at V and 7 bases at J, with 13 bases between. This CDR3 has 15 amino acids. The CDR3 loop reads CASSIDRGTLQPQHF. As DNA, the CDR3 is TGTGCCAGTAGTATAGATCGGGGCACCCTACAGCCCCAGCATTTT.

The V gene is TRBV27, the J gene TRBJ2-7; D is possibly TRBD1 (5 bases). Germline V gives CDR1 MNHEY, CDR2 SMNVEV (reference sequence). There are 15 residues in the CDR3. Deletions cut 3 bases from V and 2 bases from J, with 14 bases between. CDR3 nucleotide sequence: TGTGCCAGCAGTTTGGTCGGCAAAGGGGCCTACGAGCAGTACTTC. Translated: CASSLVGKGAYEQYF.